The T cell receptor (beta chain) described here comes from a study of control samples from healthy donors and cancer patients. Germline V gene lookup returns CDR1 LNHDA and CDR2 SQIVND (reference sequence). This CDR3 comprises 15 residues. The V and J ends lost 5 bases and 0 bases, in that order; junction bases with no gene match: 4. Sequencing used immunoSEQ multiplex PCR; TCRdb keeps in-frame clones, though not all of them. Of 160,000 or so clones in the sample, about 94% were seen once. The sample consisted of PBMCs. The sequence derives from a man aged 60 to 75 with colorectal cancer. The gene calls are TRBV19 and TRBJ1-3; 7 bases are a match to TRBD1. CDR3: CASSSAGGSGNTIYF. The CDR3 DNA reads TGTGCCAGTAGTTCGGCAGGGGGCTCTGGAAACACCATATATTTT.